The rows below give T cell receptor beta chains drawn from one sample of a study of blood T cell repertoires in COVID-19. Here immunoSEQ multiplex PCR was the method, and the copy in TCRdb shows in-frame clones only, minus some. The sample contains some 80,000 clones, under 90% of which appear only once. Material: peripheral blood. The receptors come from a human donor in a cohort sampled during active COVID-19. CDR3s include the opening cysteine and the closing phenylalanine or tryptophan. A D gene is named only where the DNA matches it firmly. Expanded clones are given a class, and other clones once, few, many or no size at all.

>TRBV5-4|TRBJ1-1|once|14|-
TGTGCCAGCAGCTCTATTACTATGAACACTGAAGCTTTCTTT
CASSSITMNTEAFF
>TRBV6-2/TRBV6-3|TRBJ2-7|-|15|-
TGTGCCAGCAGCAGGGGCGGGAGTCTTACCTACGAGCAGTACTTC
CASSRGGSLTYEQYF
>TRBV12-3/TRBV12-4|TRBJ2-5|few|13|-
TGTGCCAGCAGGCCGGACTCTCAAGAGACCCAGTACTTC
CASRPDSQETQYF
>TRBV7-2|TRBJ2-3|-|16|TRBD1
TGTGCCAGCAGCTCCGGACAGGGTGCTAGCACAGATACGCAGTATTTT
CASSSGQGASTDTQYF
>TRBV10-2|TRBJ2-3|-|16|TRBD2
TGCGCCAGCAGTGAAAAGCGGGGGGTCAGCACAGATACGCAGTATTTT
CASSEKRGVSTDTQYF
>TRBV6-5|TRBJ1-5|-|15|-
TGTGCCAGCAACCCCGACAGATATAGCAATCAGCCCCAGCATTTT
CASNPDRYSNQPQHF
>TRBV6-5|TRBJ2-3|-|14|TRBD1
TGTGCCAGCAGAAGACAGGGACACACAGATACGCAGTATTTT
CASRRQGHTDTQYF
>TRBV9|TRBJ2-5|-|15|TRBD2
TGTGCCAGCAGCGGCCTTGGGGGAGGGGAAGAGACCCAGTACTTC
CASSGLGGGEETQYF
>TRBV30|TRBJ2-2|few|16|TRBD2
TGTGCCTGGAGTGGAATAGCGGGATCGAACACCGGGGAGCTGTTTTTT
CAWSGIAGSNTGELFF
>TRBV19|TRBJ1-6|once|14|-
TGTGCCAGTAGTATTTCCTCGGGTAATTCACCCCTCCACTTT
CASSISSGNSPLHF
>TRBV6-5|TRBJ1-6|-|14|-
TGTGCCAGCAGCCCCGGGACTCTTAATTCACCCCTCCACTTT
CASSPGTLNSPLHF
>TRBV27|TRBJ2-7|medium-sized|15|TRBD2
TGTGCCAGCAGTTTACGACTAGGACTAGCCTACGAGCAGTACTTC
CASSLRLGLAYEQYF
>TRBV14|TRBJ1-1|-|15|-
TGTGCCAGCAGCTTCAGGGTATCAATGAACACTGAAGCTTTCTTT
CASSFRVSMNTEAFF
>TRBV24-1|TRBJ2-7|-|15|TRBD2
TGTGCCACCAGTGTCGGGACTAGCGGGAGGTACGAGCAGTACTTC
CATSVGTSGRYEQYF
>TRBV7-6|TRBJ1-5|few|14|TRBD1
TGTGCCAGCAGCTTAGAGACAGGGAAACAGCCCCAGCATTTT
CASSLETGKQPQHF
>TRBV11-2|TRBJ1-1|-|15|-
TGTGCCAGCAGCTTAGTTCTGGGTGGAACGGGTGAAGCTTTCTTT
CASSLVLGGTGEAFF
>TRBV27|TRBJ2-7|-|16|TRBD2
TGTGCCAGCAGTTTTACGGGACTAGCGGGAGGGTACGAGCAGTACTTC
CASSFTGLAGGYEQYF
>TRBV28|TRBJ2-7|-|15|TRBD2
TGTGCCAGCAGTTCTGCCGGGACTAGCGGCTACGAGCAGTACTTC
CASSSAGTSGYEQYF
>TRBV6-2/TRBV6-3|TRBJ2-5|-|16|-
TGTGCCAGCAGTCAATCAAGGGGCAGGACCCAAGAGACCCAGTACTTC
CASSQSRGRTQETQYF
>TRBV18|TRBJ2-5|-|16|-
TGTGCCAGCTCACCATTCGCAGGCAACAACGGAGAGACCCAGTACTTC
CASSPFAGNNGETQYF
>TRBV7-8|TRBJ1-2|-|13|-
TGTGCCAGCAGCTTAGGAGGGGGAGATGGCTACACCTTC
CASSLGGGDGYTF
>TRBV5-5|TRBJ2-7|-|16|TRBD2
TGTGCCAGCAGCCTACTAGCGGGGGGTTTCTCCTACGAGCAGTACTTC
CASSLLAGGFSYEQYF